This entry describes one T cell receptor beta chain. Its antigen is unknown. These data belong to a study of T cell clones after liver transplantation. Sorting of unstimulated PBMCs yielded separate CD3+CD4+ and CD3+CD8+ fractions. Profiling relied on immunoSEQ multiplex PCR, and the TCRdb table lists in-frame clones only, not all of them. Among roughly 100,000 clones, about 86% were seen once, and the ten largest hold about 3%. After removal of 6 bases from V and 9 bases from J, the junction contained 5 bases not matched to a gene. The CDR3 has 13 residues. Germline-derived CDR1 and CDR2 are MNHEY and SVGAGI. Study-wide results and caveats: Low donor cell numbers restricted donor-reactive repertoire measurement in a couple of subjects. These preliminary findings come from unstandardized post-transplant sampling times.

The chain couples TRBV6-5 to TRBJ2-4; 10 nucleotides match TRBD1. The sequencing here drew on CD4+ T cells from blood, taken approximately 4 years after liver transplant. The clonotype originates from a human patient who received a liver transplant. Some of the T cells might come from the graft donor. CDR3 region: CASSGTGVGIQYF. The CDR3 bases are TGTGCCAGCAGCGGGACAGGGGTTGGCATTCAGTACTTC.